The clone carrying this T cell receptor (beta chain) showed up many times. A junction boundary mismatches the germline segment, possibly from a read error. In TCRdb, the PCR reads were re-called with MiXCR into one record per CDR3 protein. The sample contains about 320,000 distinct CDR3 sequences, over 20% of which appear only once. Germline CDR1 LGHDT, CDR2 YNNKEL (reference sequence). This CDR3 is built from 13 residues. The sample belongs to a study of molecular identifiers for immune sequencing clone quantification. The sample was naive CD8+ T cells from blood, with Jurkat cell RNA spiked in. Documented subset: FACS-sorted CD8+CD4-CCR7+CD45RA+ naive T cells. This sequence joins TRBV3-1 and TRBJ2-7; no definite D call. This TCR was recovered from a human donor in good health. Some libraries in this study had Jurkat cell RNA spiked in. The CDR3 region is CASSQDFSWAQNF. The CDR3, as DNA: TGTGCCAGCAGCCAAGATTTTTCGTGGGCCCAGAACTTC.